The 26 T cell receptor beta chains below come from one sample, sequenced in a study of cytomegalovirus exposure and HLA in healthy donors. Sequenced by immunoSEQ multiplex PCR; TCRdb stores in-frame clones only, minus some. Among about 200,000 clones, roughly 84% were seen once, and the ten largest hold more than 1.5%. The specimen was PBMCs. These receptors were collected from a woman between 18 and 29 years old in good health and CMV-seropositive.

This rearrangement joins TRBV9 to TRBJ2-5; perhaps TRBD2 as D (6 bases). CDR1 is SGDLS, CDR2 YYNGEE, per germline. The CDR3 consists of 16 residues. Trimming shortened V by 3 bases and J by 3 bases, and 18 bases separated the two germline ends. The chain's CDR3 is CASSEPRGSPEETQYF. CDR3 DNA sequence: TGTGCCAGCAGCGAGCCCCGGGGGAGTCCAGAAGAGACCCAGTACTTC.

The rearrangement uses TRBV5-6 and TRBJ1-1; maybe TRBD1 (6 bases). V lost 5 bases and J 0 bases, leaving 8 bases between the germline ends. Germline V CDR1 and CDR2: SGHDT, YYEEEE. CDR3 size: 13 residues. CDR3 in amino acids: CASRDSLNTEAFF. CDR3 in DNA: TGTGCCAGCAGGGACAGCCTGAACACTGAAGCTTTCTTT. The full variable domain, in which reference TRBV5-6 and TRBJ1-1 provide the parts outside the CDR3, is DAGVTQSPTHLIKTRGQQVTLRCSPKSGHDTVSWYQQALGQGPQFIFQYYEEEERQRGNFPDRFSGHQFPNYSSELNVNALLLGDSALYLCASRDSLNTEAFFGQGTRLTVV.

The chain combines TRBV6-5 with TRBJ2-7, with a tentative D call TRBD1 (6 bases). The CDR3 contains 13 residues. Trimming shortened V by 6 bases and J by 4 bases, and 13 bases separated the two germline ends. Germline assignment: CDR1 MNHEY and CDR2 SVGAGI. CDR3 in amino acids: CASSRDQGYEQYF. As DNA, the CDR3 is TGTGCCAGCAGCCGGGACCAGGGGTACGAGCAGTACTTC.

This chain uses TRBV6-5 with TRBJ2-7; 9 bases line up with TRBD1. There are 15 residues in the CDR3. With V trimmed by 5 bases and J by 5 bases, 10 bases remained unmatched. Per germline, CDR1 MNHEY and CDR2 SVGAGI. The CDR3 DNA is TGTGCCAGCAGTCGGGGGGACAGGGTGCGTGACGAGCAGTACTTC. Encoded protein: CASSRGDRVRDEQYF.

V usage is TRBV19 and J usage is TRBJ2-5, with TRBD2 identical over 9 bases. CDR3 length: 17 amino acids. Trimming removed 3 bases from V and 4 bases from J; junction bases left unmatched: 12. The germline CDR1 and CDR2 sequences are LNHDA and SQIVND (reference sequence). This CDR3 is CASSIRAGGPLGETQYF. The CDR3 nucleotides are TGTGCCAGTAGTATTCGGGCGGGAGGGCCTCTCGGAGAGACCCAGTACTTC.

The rearrangement uses TRBV6-5 and TRBJ2-7, with TRBD2 matching 7 bases. The germline V gene encodes CDR1 MNHEY and CDR2 SVGAGI. The CDR3 extends over 16 amino acids. Trimming took 4 bases from V and 3 from J; bases not matched to a gene: 12. CDR3 in DNA: TGTGCCAGCAGTTCCCGAGACTGGGGGGGTGTCTACGAGCAGTACTTC. Encoded protein: CASSSRDWGGVYEQYF.

The chain couples TRBV27 to TRBJ2-1; 7 bases fit TRBD2. The CDR3 contains 13 residues. Germline V gene lookup returns CDR1 MNHEY and CDR2 SMNVEV (reference sequence). Trimming at V came to 5 bases and at J to 7 bases, leaving 5 bases not matched to a gene. CDR3 in DNA: TGTGCCAGCAGTCCTACGGGAGGAAATGAGCAGTTCTTC. It translates to CASSPTGGNEQFF.

In the case of this clone: A much larger clone differs from this one at a single base, so this may be a read error. This chain joins TRBV6-1 and TRBJ2-1; 14 nucleotides agree with TRBD2. J was trimmed by 4 bases and V by 4 bases; bases with no gene match: 0. The V gene's germline CDR1 is MNHNS and CDR2 SASEGT. The CDR3 extends over 15 amino acids. The CDR3 loop is CASSGLAGGYNEQFF. The CDR3 DNA follows: TGTGCCAGCAGTGGACTAGCGGGAGGGTACAATGAGCAGTTCTTC.

This clone showed up just once. The chain combines TRBV7-8 with TRBJ2-1, with 12 bases identical to TRBD2. CDR1 is SGHVS, CDR2 FQNEAQ, per germline. The CDR3 sequence is 18 residues long. Unmatched junction bases numbered 9, after V lost 1 base and J lost 5 bases. CDR3 region: CASSLGPGLAGINNEQFF. The DNA of the CDR3 is TGTGCCAGCAGCTTAGGCCCCGGACTAGCGGGAATCAACAATGAGCAGTTCTTC.

The genes are TRBV28 and TRBJ2-3; a possible D gene is TRBD2 (5 bases). CDR3 size: 14 residues. CDR1 and CDR2 (germline): MDHEN, SYDVKM. Trimming removed 7 bases from V and 2 bases from J, with 13 bases in between. The CDR3 nucleotides are TGTGCCAGCACCTCCGGGATACACACAGATACGCAGTATTTT. It is translated as CASTSGIHTDTQYF.

This clone was counted a few times. The J gene is TRBJ1-2, the V gene TRBV5-6, with D possibly being TRBD1 (5 bases). Per the germline V gene, CDR1 is SGHDT and CDR2 is YYEEEE. This CDR3 spans 13 amino acids. Trimming removed 2 bases at V and 5 bases at J, with 10 bases between. CDR3 sequence reads: CASSFDKGYGYTF. The CDR3 coding sequence is TGTGCCAGCAGCTTCGATAAGGGGTATGGCTACACCTTC.

The chain combines TRBV6-5 with TRBJ2-5, with 8 positions matching TRBD1. The CDR3 consists of 15 residues. CDR1 is MNHEY, CDR2 SVGAGI, per germline. The trim removed 6 bases at V and 5 bases at J, leaving 11 bases unmatched. CDR3 sequence (DNA): TGTGCCAGCAGCCGGGACAGGATGGGCCGTGAGACCCAGTACTTC. Translating it yields CASSRDRMGRETQYF.

The V and J genes are TRBV5-6 and TRBJ1-5, with 7 bases fitting TRBD1. This CDR3 is built from 13 residues. J lost 6 bases, V lost 4 bases, and 4 bases had no gene match. In germline, CDR1 is SGHDT, CDR2 YYEEEE. CDR3: CASSPTGSQPQHF. The DNA of the CDR3 is TGTGCCAGCAGCCCGACAGGGAGTCAGCCCCAGCATTTT.

The CDR3 reads CASSDPRLAGIVETQYF. The CDR3 DNA is TGTGCCAGCAGTGACCCCAGACTAGCGGGAATAGTAGAGACCCAGTACTTC. V usage is TRBV6-1 and J usage is TRBJ2-5; TRBD2 matches 11 bases. The CDR3 contains 17 residues. The ends lost 3 bases at V and 4 bases at J; junction bases unmatched: 10. Germline V gene data show CDR1 as MNHNS and CDR2 as SASEGT.

V usage is TRBV7-6 and J usage is TRBJ1-5, with 12 nucleotides matching TRBD1. The CDR3 covers 17 residues. The J segment lost 1 base and the V segment lost 6 bases, leaving 7 bases of the junction unmatched. Germline values: CDR1 SGHVS, CDR2 FNYEAQ. CDR3: CASSSTGTGGSNQPQHF. The CDR3 nucleotides are TGTGCCAGCAGTTCGACCGGGACAGGGGGCAGCAATCAGCCCCAGCATTTT.

This clone was picked up a small number of times. The J gene is TRBJ1-2, the V gene TRBV7-9; 7 nucleotides match TRBD1. Germline V CDR1 and CDR2: SEHNR, FQNEAQ (reference sequence). This CDR3 comprises 16 residues. Germline trimming cut 1 base from V and 2 bases from J; bases unmatched to any gene: 7. The CDR3 sequence: CASSLETGIGNYGYTF. In nucleotides, the CDR3 is TGTGCCAGCAGCTTAGAGACAGGGATAGGAAACTATGGCTACACCTTC.

The chain employs TRBV2 and TRBJ2-7; no definite D call. The CDR3 extends over 16 amino acids. Trimming removed 0 bases at V and 0 bases at J, with 12 bases between. Germline V gene sequence: CDR1 SNHLY, CDR2 FYNNEI. As DNA, the CDR3 is TGTGCCAGCAGTGAAGCGCTTCTGTGGAGCTCCTACGAGCAGTACTTC. Protein sequence: CASSEALLWSSYEQYF.

With respect to this clone: The same CDR3 can be traced to other DNA sequences in this sample. The chain couples TRBV7-2 to TRBJ1-4; TRBD1 matches at 9 bases. Germline CDR1 and CDR2: SGHTA and FQGNSA. The CDR3 has 14 residues. The V segment lost 3 bases and the J segment 4 bases; nucleotides outside the gene matches: 0. CDR3 nucleotide sequence: TGTGCCAGCAGCTTGGACAGGGGTAATGAAAAACTGTTTTTT. As protein: CASSLDRGNEKLFF.

The CDR3 DNA reads as TGTGCCAGCAGTTACTCGAGGCGAAACACCATATATTTT. Amino acids: CASSYSRRNTIYF. The J gene is TRBJ1-3, the V gene TRBV6-5; no reliable D call. The CDR3 totals 13 residues. Trimming took off 0 bases at V and 5 bases at J, with 5 bases between the two ends. Per the germline V gene, CDR1 is MNHEY and CDR2 is SVGAGI.

V usage is TRBV19 and J usage is TRBJ1-2; 7 bases map to TRBD1. The CDR3 spans 14 residues. J gave up 0 bases and V 5 bases, and 3 bases lay outside the gene matches. In germline, CDR1 is LNHDA, CDR2 SQIVND (reference sequence). This CDR3 is CASSPRGANYGYTF. The CDR3 nucleotides are TGTGCCAGTAGTCCCAGGGGGGCTAACTATGGCTACACCTTC.

V usage is TRBV5-1 and J usage is TRBJ2-1, with 9 bases matching TRBD1. With V trimmed by 4 bases and J by 1 base, 3 bases remained unmatched. This CDR3 has 15 amino acids. CDR1 SGHRS and CDR2 YFSETQ come from the germline V gene. CDR3 DNA: TGCGCCAGCAGCCCCGACAGGGGGTCCTACAATGAGCAGTTCTTC. It is translated as CASSPDRGSYNEQFF.

This chain uses TRBV2 with TRBJ1-2; tentative D call: TRBD1 (6 bases). From germline, CDR1 is SNHLY and CDR2 FYNNEI. The CDR3 length is 13 residues. Trimming removed 4 bases at V and 7 bases at J, with 13 bases between. The CDR3 nucleotides read TGTGCCAGCAGTGGTACAGGGTCCGGTGGCTACACCTTC. Amino acid sequence: CASSGTGSGGYTF.

J is TRBJ2-1 and V is TRBV27; weak D call: TRBD2 (6 bases). Germline assignment: CDR1 MNHEY and CDR2 SMNVEV (reference sequence). CDR3 size: 16 residues. The V and J ends lost 6 bases and 2 bases respectively, with 17 bases between them. The CDR3 nucleotides read TGTGCCAGCAGCCTCCCTGGAGGGCAGGCCTACAATGAGCAGTTCTTC. It is translated as CASSLPGGQAYNEQFF.

This chain connects TRBV10-3 to TRBJ2-7, with 9 bases matching TRBD2. The CDR3 is made up of 14 amino acids. Germline V CDR1 and CDR2: ENHRY, SYGVKD. With V trimmed by 6 bases and J by 4 bases, 7 bases remained unmatched. The CDR3 reads CAIRLSSGNYEQYF. CDR3 nucleotide sequence: TGTGCCATCAGGCTGTCTAGCGGGAATTACGAGCAGTACTTC.

This sequence joins TRBV4-2 and TRBJ2-1, with D possibly matching TRBD2 (5 bases). Between the trimmed V and J ends, which lost 1 base and 0 bases, there was a span of 7 bases. Germline V lookup: CDR1 LGHNA, CDR2 YNFKEQ. The CDR3 consists of 15 residues. The CDR3, as DNA: TGTGCCAGCAGCCAAGGGCTAGCCTCCTACAATGAGCAGTTCTTC. This sequence encodes CASSQGLASYNEQFF.

The V call is TRBV7-9, the J call TRBJ2-5; 12 bases are a match to TRBD2. Germline CDR1 reads SEHNR; CDR2 reads FQNEAQ (reference sequence). This CDR3 spans 14 amino acids. V lost 5 bases and J lost 5; bases outside the gene matches: 3. The CDR3 reads CASSHGTSGETQYF. In DNA form, the CDR3 reads TGTGCCAGCAGCCACGGGACTAGCGGGGAGACCCAGTACTTC.